This is a list of T cell receptor beta chains from one sample in a study of cytomegalovirus exposure and HLA in healthy donors. Method: immunoSEQ multiplex PCR; TCRdb's copy keeps in-frame clones and lacks some. The sample yields 95,000 to 150,000 clones, more than 65% seen once. The specimen sequenced was PBMCs. The receptors come from a man between 18 and 29 years old in good health and CMV-seronegative. The CDR3 runs from the conserved cysteine through the conserved F or W. The order of the fields is V gene, J gene, CDR3 length, D gene, clone size, CDR3 protein, CDR3 DNA. D genes are given only for firm matches. Not every row has a clone size; where given, it reads once, few, many or a size class.

V: TRBV7-9
J: TRBJ2-1
length: 14
D: NA
size: NA
CDR3: CASSLGGQNNEQFF
DNA: TGTGCCAGCAGCTTAGGGGGGCAGAACAATGAGCAGTTCTTC

V: TRBV15
J: TRBJ2-7
length: 14
D: TRBD1
size: NA
CDR3: CATSRDRGPYEQYF
DNA: TGTGCCACCAGCAGAGACAGGGGGCCTTACGAGCAGTACTTC

V: TRBV19
J: TRBJ1-5
length: 16
D: NA
size: once
CDR3: CASKKLGGYGNQPQHF
DNA: TGTGCCAGTAAAAAGCTTGGAGGCTATGGCAATCAGCCCCAGCATTTT

V: TRBV5-4
J: TRBJ2-3
length: 15
D: TRBD2
size: NA
CDR3: CASSLTSGSTDTQYF
DNA: TGTGCCAGCAGCTTAACTAGCGGAAGCACAGATACGCAGTATTTT

V: TRBV5-1
J: TRBJ2-5
length: 18
D: TRBD2
size: NA
CDR3: CASSSAIAGGPYQETQYF
DNA: TGCGCCAGCAGCTCCGCGATAGCGGGGGGCCCGTACCAAGAGACCCAGTACTTC

V: TRBV5-6
J: TRBJ1-5
length: 15
D: TRBD1
size: NA
CDR3: CASSSGGISNQPQHF
DNA: TGTGCCAGCAGTTCAGGGGGAATTTCTAATCAGCCCCAGCATTTT

V: TRBV7-9
J: TRBJ1-1
length: 12
D: NA
size: NA
CDR3: CASLGQNTEAFF
DNA: TGTGCCAGCCTTGGGCAGAACACTGAAGCTTTCTTT

V: TRBV29-1
J: TRBJ2-4
length: 14
D: TRBD2
size: NA
CDR3: CSVPSGGGKNIQYF
DNA: TGCAGCGTTCCCAGCGGGGGAGGAAAAAACATTCAGTACTTC

V: TRBV6-1
J: TRBJ2-3
length: 15
D: TRBD1
size: NA
CDR3: CASSGNRGGTDTQYF
DNA: TGTGCCAGCAGTGGCAACAGGGGGGGCACAGATACGCAGTATTTT

V: TRBV7-3
J: TRBJ2-2
length: 15
D: NA
size: NA
CDR3: CASSLSSGYTGELFF
DNA: TGTGCCAGCAGCTTAAGCTCAGGGTACACCGGGGAGCTGTTTTTT

V: TRBV4-3
J: TRBJ2-7
length: 15
D: TRBD1
size: NA
CDR3: CASSQTWTGADEQYF
DNA: TGCGCCAGCAGCCAAACCTGGACAGGAGCGGACGAGCAGTACTTC

V: TRBV29-1
J: TRBJ1-1
length: 13
D: NA
size: NA
CDR3: CSVGPGLRTEAFF
DNA: TGCAGCGTTGGTCCGGGTTTGCGCACTGAAGCTTTCTTT

V: TRBV5-1
J: TRBJ2-6
length: 15
D: NA
size: NA
CDR3: CASSSQASGANVLTF
DNA: TGCGCCAGCAGCTCACAGGCCTCTGGGGCCAACGTCCTGACTTTC

V: TRBV7-2
J: TRBJ1-1
length: 15
D: TRBD1
size: NA
CDR3: CASKSDRGLGTEAFF
DNA: TGTGCCAGCAAATCGGACAGGGGGCTCGGGACTGAAGCTTTCTTT

V: TRBV27
J: TRBJ1-5
length: 14
D: NA
size: NA
CDR3: CASSLRTPNQPQHF
DNA: TGTGCCAGCAGTTTAAGGACACCCAATCAGCCCCAGCATTTT

V: TRBV13
J: TRBJ2-7
length: 11
D: NA
size: NA
CDR3: CASSLVGEQYF
DNA: TGTGCCAGCAGCTTAGTCGGGGAGCAGTACTTC

V: TRBV28
J: TRBJ2-5
length: 17
D: NA
size: NA
CDR3: CASSPSGEAVGQETQYF
DNA: TGTGCCAGCAGTCCTAGTGGCGAGGCCGTGGGCCAAGAGACCCAGTACTTC

V: TRBV11-2
J: TRBJ1-2
length: 15
D: TRBD1
size: few
CDR3: CASSTPQGKDNGYTF
DNA: TGTGCCAGCAGCACCCCACAGGGGAAGGACAATGGCTACACCTTC

V: TRBV4-3
J: TRBJ2-3
length: 15
D: TRBD1
size: NA
CDR3: CASSQTGQGEDTQYF
DNA: TGCGCCAGCAGCCAAACGGGACAGGGGGAAGATACGCAGTATTTT

V: TRBV7-3
J: TRBJ2-1
length: 15
D: TRBD2
size: NA
CDR3: CASSWVAGGINEQFF
DNA: TGTGCCAGCAGCTGGGTAGCGGGGGGGATAAATGAGCAGTTCTTC

V: TRBV29-1
J: TRBJ2-6
length: 14
D: NA
size: NA
CDR3: CSVDSGDGANVLTF
DNA: TGCAGCGTTGATTCGGGGGATGGGGCCAACGTCCTGACTTTC

V: TRBV5-6
J: TRBJ2-2
length: 15
D: NA
size: NA
CDR3: CASSLTGIGSGELFF
DNA: TGTGCCAGCAGCTTGACGGGTATCGGGTCAGGGGAGCTGTTTTTT

V: TRBV19
J: TRBJ1-1
length: 15
D: NA
size: NA
CDR3: CASSIATARNTEAFF
DNA: TGTGCCAGTAGTATAGCTACAGCAAGGAACACTGAAGCTTTCTTT

V: TRBV5-4
J: TRBJ2-7
length: 14
D: TRBD1
size: NA
CDR3: CASSYDRATAEQYF
DNA: TGTGCCAGCAGCTACGACAGGGCCACGGCCGAGCAGTACTTC

V: TRBV6-1
J: TRBJ2-5
length: 15
D: TRBD2
size: NA
CDR3: CASSVLAGDRREQYF
DNA: TGTGCCAGCAGTGTACTAGCGGGGGACCGCAGGGAGCAGTACTTC

V: TRBV6-6
J: TRBJ2-7
length: 16
D: TRBD1
size: NA
CDR3: CASSYHGQGASTEQYF
DNA: TGTGCCAGCAGTTACCACGGACAGGGGGCTTCCACCGAGCAGTACTTC

V: TRBV4-1
J: TRBJ2-1
length: 12
D: NA
size: once
CDR3: CASSHGGSEQFF
DNA: TGCGCCAGCAGCCACGGGGGAAGTGAGCAGTTCTTC

V: TRBV4-1
J: TRBJ2-7
length: 15
D: NA
size: NA
CDR3: CASSQDSDRIYEQYF
DNA: TGCGCCAGCAGCCAAGATTCCGACAGAATCTACGAGCAGTACTTC

V: TRBV29-1
J: TRBJ2-2
length: 12
D: NA
size: NA
CDR3: CSVGEITGELFF
DNA: TGCAGCGTTGGGGAGATCACCGGGGAGCTGTTTTTT

V: TRBV7-2
J: TRBJ1-2
length: 16
D: NA
size: NA
CDR3: CASSSGGGRSGYGYTF
DNA: TGTGCCAGCAGCTCCGGGGGGGGGCGTTCGGGGTATGGCTACACCTTC

V: TRBV4-1
J: TRBJ2-3
length: 16
D: TRBD2
size: NA
CDR3: CASSQEVLAGEVTQYF
DNA: TGCGCCAGCAGCCAAGAGGTCCTAGCGGGGGAAGTTACGCAGTATTTT

V: TRBV6-5
J: TRBJ1-2
length: 15
D: TRBD1
size: NA
CDR3: CASLPTGTGRGGYTF
DNA: TGTGCCAGTCTGCCAACCGGGACAGGGAGAGGTGGCTACACCTTC

V: TRBV6-7
J: TRBJ2-7
length: 15
D: NA
size: NA
CDR3: CASSYSGGHRYEQYF
DNA: TGTGCCAGCAGTTACTCAGGAGGGCACCGCTACGAGCAGTACTTC

V: TRBV13
J: TRBJ2-7
length: 14
D: TRBD1
size: once
CDR3: CASQKQGNAYEQYF
DNA: TGTGCCAGCCAGAAACAGGGGAATGCCTACGAGCAGTACTTC

V: TRBV7-9
J: TRBJ1-1
length: 13
D: NA
size: NA
CDR3: CASSPSGGTEAFF
DNA: TGTGCCAGCAGCCCCTCCGGGGGCACTGAAGCTTTCTTT

V: TRBV5-6
J: TRBJ2-3
length: 16
D: TRBD2
size: NA
CDR3: CASSLTAGGLGDTQYF
DNA: TGTGCCAGCAGCTTGACGGCGGGGGGCCTGGGAGATACGCAGTATTTT

V: TRBV6-5
J: TRBJ1-2
length: 12
D: NA
size: NA
CDR3: CASRDSPYGYTF
DNA: TGTGCCAGCAGGGACAGCCCGTATGGCTACACCTTC

V: TRBV5-5
J: TRBJ1-6
length: 14
D: TRBD1
size: NA
CDR3: CASSLTGGSSPLHF
DNA: TGTGCCAGCAGTTTAACAGGGGGTAGTTCACCCCTCCACTTT

V: TRBV6-6
J: TRBJ1-1
length: 14
D: NA
size: NA
CDR3: CASSPDRENTEAFF
DNA: TGTGCCAGCAGTCCGGACAGAGAGAACACTGAAGCTTTCTTT

V: TRBV10-3
J: TRBJ2-1
length: 16
D: TRBD1
size: NA
CDR3: CAISESWDSSYNEQFF
DNA: TGTGCCATCAGTGAGTCATGGGACAGCTCCTACAATGAGCAGTTCTTC

V: TRBV5-1
J: TRBJ1-1
length: 15
D: NA
size: NA
CDR3: CASSSSRGSNTEAFF
DNA: TGCGCCAGCAGCAGTTCCAGGGGTAGCAACACTGAAGCTTTCTTT

V: TRBV11-2
J: TRBJ2-2
length: 15
D: NA
size: NA
CDR3: CASSLGIPNTGELLF
DNA: TGTGCCAGCAGCTTAGGTATCCCGAACACCGGGGAGCTGCTTTTT

V: TRBV7-9
J: TRBJ1-3
length: 17
D: NA
size: NA
CDR3: CASSPQRPQGYGNTIYF
DNA: TGTGCCAGCAGCCCGCAAAGGCCTCAGGGTTACGGAAACACCATATATTTT

V: TRBV5-1
J: TRBJ1-3
length: 18
D: NA
size: NA
CDR3: CASSAPPRYLLSGNTIYF
DNA: TGCGCCAGCAGCGCCCCCCCACGGTACCTACTCTCTGGAAACACCATATATTTT

V: TRBV6-6
J: TRBJ1-2
length: 11
D: NA
size: NA
CDR3: CASRADIGYTF
DNA: TGTGCCAGCAGAGCCGACATTGGCTACACCTTC

V: TRBV2
J: TRBJ1-3
length: 18
D: TRBD1
size: NA
CDR3: CASSEAHWSRGPGNTIYF
DNA: TGTGCCAGCAGTGAAGCGCATTGGTCCAGGGGGCCCGGAAACACCATATATTTT

V: TRBV11-1
J: TRBJ2-4
length: 16
D: TRBD1
size: NA
CDR3: CASSLGQGGTKNIQYF
DNA: TGTGCCAGCAGCTTGGGACAGGGTGGTACCAAAAACATTCAGTACTTC

V: TRBV7-6
J: TRBJ2-1
length: 11
D: NA
size: once
CDR3: CASSSNDEQFF
DNA: TGTGCCAGCAGCTCTAATGATGAGCAGTTCTTC